One and the same sample provided the 9 T cell receptor beta chains below, sequenced in a study of T-cell memory formation after mild COVID-19. TCRdb itself ran the 5' RACE reads through MiXCR, one entry per CDR3 protein. The table includes roughly 510,000 distinct CDR3 sequences, around 16% detected once. Sequenced input: PBMCs or a T cell subset sorted from them (not recorded which). The receptors originated from an adult woman who had mild COVID-19 (a few samples of this study predate the infection). Cell type and time point are not known.

The chain is built from TRBV12-3 or TRBV12-4 and TRBJ1-1; a possible D gene is TRBD1 (6 bases). The V end was cut by 4 bases, the J end by 6 bases, with 12 bases between. The CDR3 extends over 13 amino acids. CDR3 residues: CASSSGAFPEAFF. CDR3 nucleotide sequence: TGTGCCAGCAGTTCAGGGGCGTTTCCTGAAGCTTTCTTT.

The rearrangement uses TRBV5-1 and TRBJ1-1; 8 bases agree with TRBD1. This CDR3 has 15 residues. Germline CDR1 reads SGHRS; CDR2 reads YFSETQ. V lost 4 bases and J lost 5; bases outside the gene matches: 10. The CDR3 DNA is TGCGCCAGCAGCCCCGGACAGGGCGGGTGGACTGAAGCTTTCTTT. It translates to CASSPGQGGWTEAFF. The full variable domain, with the rest looked up from reference TRBV5-1 and TRBJ1-1, is KAGVTQTPRYLIKTRGQQVTLSCSPISGHRSVSWYQQTPGQGLQFLFEYFSETQRNKGNFPGRFSGRQFSNSRSEMNVSTLELGDSALYLCASSPGQGGWTEAFFGQGTRLTVV.

V is TRBV11-2 and J is TRBJ2-2; TRBD2 aligns across 10 bases. From germline, CDR1 is SGHAT and CDR2 FQNNGV. V shed 6 bases, J shed 1 base, and the junction held 8 bases outside the gene matches. The CDR3 sequence is 17 residues long. As DNA, the CDR3 is TGTGCCAGCAGTCCCTCCGGGACTAGCGTGAACACCGGGGAGCTGTTTTTT. Protein product: CASSPSGTSVNTGELFF.

This rearrangement joins TRBV13 to TRBJ2-1; 12 bases match TRBD2. With V trimmed by 4 bases and J by 6 bases, 10 bases remained unmatched. Germline values: CDR1 PRHDT, CDR2 FYEKMQ (reference sequence). The length of the CDR3 is 17 residues. The CDR3 region is CASSSGLASGRANEQFF. In DNA, the CDR3 is TGTGCCAGCAGCTCCGGACTAGCTAGCGGGAGGGCCAATGAGCAGTTCTTC.

The rearrangement links TRBV7-2 to TRBJ1-5; 8 bases match TRBD1. Per the germline V gene, CDR1 is SGHTA and CDR2 is FQGNSA. V lost 5 bases, J lost 2 bases, and 5 bases stayed unmatched. The length of the CDR3 is 15 residues. Here the CDR3 DNA reads TGTGCCAGCAGCCGGCAGACAGGGGGCAATCAGCCCCAGCATTTT. It yields the protein CASSRQTGGNQPQHF. Complete variable domain (other parts from reference TRBV7-2 and TRBJ1-5): GAGVSQSPSNKVTEKGKDVELRCDPISGHTALYWYRQSLGQGLEFLIYFQGNSAPDKSGLPSDRFSAERTGGSVSTLTIQRTQQEDSAVYLCASSRQTGGNQPQHFGDGTRLSIL.

This chain joins TRBV20-1 and TRBJ2-3; TRBD2 aligns across 13 bases. The CDR3 extends over 17 amino acids. J lost 2 bases, V lost 0 bases, and 5 bases had no gene match. Germline V gives CDR1 DFQATT, CDR2 SNEGSKA (reference sequence). The CDR3 coding sequence is TGCAGTGCTAGAGAAGGACTAGCGGGGGACTACACAGATACGCAGTATTTT. Translated: CSAREGLAGDYTDTQYF.

The gene calls are TRBV9 and TRBJ1-1; no reliable D call. Trimming stripped 4 bases from V and 2 bases from J, with 15 bases between. This CDR3 spans 15 amino acids. Germline values: CDR1 SGDLS, CDR2 YYNGEE. In DNA, the CDR3 is TGTGCCAGCAGCAAAGCCCCCAACTCAAACACTGAAGCTTTCTTT. This encodes CASSKAPNSNTEAFF.

This clonotype was detected only a few times. The chain has TRBV24-1 and TRBJ2-5, with a possible D match to TRBD1 (7 bases). Germline V gene data show CDR1 as KGHDR and CDR2 as SFDVKD. The germline V and J ends were trimmed by 4 bases and 5 bases, with 13 bases remaining between them. The CDR3 loop spans 14 amino acids. The CDR3 sequence is CATSEPTGRETQYF. The CDR3 DNA follows: TGTGCCACCAGTGAACCGACAGGGAGGGAGACCCAGTACTTC.

This clonotype was counted at least ten times. This chain connects TRBV12-3 or TRBV12-4 to TRBJ1-5; D remains ambiguous. Deletions cut 3 bases from V and 4 bases from J, with 10 bases between. The CDR3 spans 14 residues. The CDR3 DNA is TGTGCCAGCAGTTTCCGCCGGACTAATCAGCCCCAGCATTTT. Amino acids: CASSFRRTNQPQHF.